The 21 T cell receptor beta chains below all came from one sample that was sequenced in a study of cytomegalovirus exposure and HLA in healthy donors. PCR amplification relied on 60 Vbeta primers (plus 13 Jbeta primers). Data came from immunoSEQ multiplex PCR; TCRdb stores just in-frame clones and leaves some out. Here the sample spans under 150,000 clones, nearly 80% being singletons. Sequenced: PBMCs. These receptors were obtained from a woman aged 40 to 50 in good health and CMV-seronegative.

The chain recombines TRBV6-6 with TRBJ1-4, with 8 bases lining up with TRBD1. The length of the CDR3 is 15 residues. Germline values: CDR1 MNHNY, CDR2 SVGAGI (reference sequence). After removal of 4 bases from V and 7 bases from J, the junction contained 8 bases not matched to a gene. The CDR3 loop reads CASSSPGGLGEKLFF. The CDR3 region has the DNA TGTGCCAGCAGTTCTCCAGGGGGCCTCGGTGAAAAACTGTTTTTT.

The genes are TRBV19 and TRBJ1-5; D is possibly TRBD1 (5 bases). Trimming took 5 bases from V and 7 from J, leaving 12 bases between them. CDR3 length equals 13 residues. The V gene's germline CDR1 is LNHDA and CDR2 SQIVND (reference sequence). This chain's CDR3 is CASSEQAGQPQHF. The CDR3 DNA sequence: TGTGCCAGTAGTGAACAGGCCGGACAGCCCCAGCATTTT.

The chain is built from TRBV6-9 and TRBJ2-7; a possible D gene is TRBD1 (5 bases). Germline CDR1 MNHGY, CDR2 SVAAGI. Trimming cost V 3 bases and J 9 bases, with 15 bases left between them. This CDR3 is 13 amino acids long. CDR3 amino acids: CASSYPGHCGQYF. The CDR3 nucleotides read TGTGCCAGCAGTTACCCAGGGCATTGTGGGCAGTACTTC.

The chain carries TRBV28 and TRBJ1-1; D is possibly TRBD1 (5 bases). The CDR3 length is 18 residues. V lost 7 bases to trimming and J lost 1 base, with 25 bases between them. Looked up from germline, CDR1 is MDHEN and CDR2 is SYDVKM. The CDR3 protein is CASNTHRPQGLWNTEAFF. The DNA for the CDR3 is TGTGCCAGCAACACCCACAGGCCTCAGGGATTGTGGAACACTGAAGCTTTCTTT. Full variable domain (remainder filled in from reference TRBV28 and TRBJ1-1): DVKVTQSSRYLVKRTGEKVFLECVQDMDHENMFWYRQDPGLGLRLIYFSYDVKMKEKGDIPEGYSVSREKKERFSLILESASTNQTSMYLCASNTHRPQGLWNTEAFFGQGTRLTVV.

The rearrangement links TRBV5-8 to TRBJ2-7, with D perhaps TRBD2 (6 bases). The ends were cut back, 5 bases at V and 0 bases at J, with 24 bases in the middle. This CDR3 is 18 amino acids long. Germline V CDR1 and CDR2: SGHTS, YDEGEE. The CDR3: CASSPPGRARLVSYEQYF. The CDR3 DNA follows: TGTGCCAGCAGTCCTCCCGGCAGGGCAAGACTAGTCTCCTACGAGCAGTACTTC. Filled out from reference TRBV5-8 and TRBJ2-7, the complete variable domain reads EAGVTQSPTHLIKTRGQQATLRCSPISGHTSVYWYQQALGLGLQFLLWYDEGEERNRGNFPPRFSGRQFPNYSSELNVNALELEDSALYLCASSPPGRARLVSYEQYFGPGTRLTVT.

The sample holds a few counts of this clone. This rearrangement joins TRBV11-2 to TRBJ1-2; 7 bases align to TRBD1. CDR1 SGHAT and CDR2 FQNNGV come from the germline V gene. The CDR3 runs 15 residues. The J segment lost 8 bases and the V segment lost 0 bases, leaving 9 bases of the junction unmatched. Here the CDR3 reads CASSLEGTVRGGYTF. The CDR3 nucleotides are TGTGCCAGCAGCTTAGAAGGGACAGTAAGGGGAGGCTACACCTTC. The complete variable domain, with remaining parts taken from reference TRBV11-2 and TRBJ1-2, reads EAGVAQSPRYKIIEKRQSVAFWCNPISGHATLYWYQQILGQGPKLLIQFQNNGVVDDSQLPKDRFSAERLKGVDSTLKIQPAKLEDSAVYLCASSLEGTVRGGYTFGSGTRLTVV.

The rearrangement joins TRBV9 to TRBJ2-7; TRBD2 matches at 9 bases. V gave up 5 bases and J gave up 2 bases; unmatched junction bases: 2. The CDR3 totals 13 residues. From germline, CDR1 is SGDLS and CDR2 YYNGEE. CDR3 amino acids: CASRIAGAYEQYF. The DNA of the CDR3 is TGTGCCAGCAGAATAGCGGGAGCCTACGAGCAGTACTTC.

This clone occurred a few times. This chain connects TRBV9 to TRBJ2-7, with a possible D match to TRBD2 (5 bases). V lost 1 base to trimming and J lost 1 base, with 12 bases between them. This CDR3 has 15 residues. From germline, CDR1 is SGDLS and CDR2 YYNGEE. The CDR3: CASSVMGSGSYEQYF. CDR3 nucleotide sequence: TGTGCCAGCAGCGTAATGGGCTCGGGGTCCTACGAGCAGTACTTC.

As regards this clone: One end of the junction varies from germline; a read error may be responsible. The chain has TRBV7-9 and TRBJ2-5, with a weak D call TRBD1 (6 bases). The germline V gene encodes CDR1 SEHNR and CDR2 FQNEAQ (reference sequence). This CDR3 has 15 residues. This CDR3 reads CSSSSHRVTQETQYF. The CDR3 DNA reads TGTTCCAGCAGCTCACACAGGGTCACCCAAGAGACCCAGTACTTC.

This chain uses TRBV5-1 with TRBJ2-7, with 7 nucleotides matching TRBD2. This CDR3 region has 16 residues. The junction had 11 bases not matched to a gene; V was cut back by 0 bases and J by 5 bases. In germline, CDR1 is SGHRS, CDR2 YFSETQ. The CDR3 DNA reads as TGCGCCAGCAGCTTGGGTAGCGGGTGGGGTGGGGACGAGCAGTACTTC. This codes for CASSLGSGWGGDEQYF.

The genes are TRBV28 and TRBJ1-2, with D tentatively TRBD1 (5 bases). The CDR3 loop spans 13 amino acids. The V gene's germline CDR1 is MDHEN and CDR2 SYDVKM. The V and J ends lost 4 bases and 8 bases respectively, with 14 bases between them. CDR3 DNA sequence: TGTGCCAGCAGTTCGGACGGGACTCGAGGCTACACCTTC. Its protein is CASSSDGTRGYTF.

The chain has TRBV28 and TRBJ2-1; 8 nucleotides align to TRBD2. V trimming: 7 bases; J trimming: 4 bases; junction bases outside the gene matches: 9. CDR3 length: 15 residues. Germline V gives CDR1 MDHEN, CDR2 SYDVKM. The CDR3 region is CASTPTSGEYNEQFF. The DNA for the CDR3 is TGTGCCAGCACCCCTACTAGCGGAGAGTACAATGAGCAGTTCTTC.

The chain employs TRBV27 and TRBJ1-4, with 10 bases fitting TRBD1. The CDR3 runs to 15 residues. Germline V gives CDR1 MNHEY, CDR2 SMNVEV (reference sequence). V shed 7 bases and J 8 bases; nucleotides not matched to a gene: 10. CDR3 in DNA: TGTGCCAGCACCCCAGGGACAGGGGTAGGGGAAAAACTGTTTTTT. Translated, it gives CASTPGTGVGEKLFF.

V is TRBV7-2 and J is TRBJ2-3; 16 nucleotides align to TRBD2. Germline V gene lookup returns CDR1 SGHTA and CDR2 FQGNSA. This CDR3 is 18 amino acids long. V gave up 5 bases and J gave up 5 bases; unmatched junction bases: 10. DNA for the CDR3: TGTGCCAGCAGCCCCCAGCCGGGACTAGCGGGAGGGGTAGATACGCAGTATTTT. It specifies CASSPQPGLAGGVDTQYF.

CDR3 sequence reads: CASSSQFGSTDTQYF. The CDR3 DNA reads TGTGCCAGCAGCTCCCAGTTTGGGAGTACAGATACGCAGTATTTT. The chain employs TRBV5-4 and TRBJ2-3; TRBD2 might be the D (5 bases). The germline gives CDR1 SGHNT, CDR2 YYREEE (reference sequence). V lost 3 bases and J 3 bases, leaving 14 bases between the germline ends. The CDR3 runs to 15 residues.

This rearrangement joins TRBV6-5 to TRBJ1-1; 8 bases agree with TRBD1. V shed 5 bases, J shed 6 bases, and the junction held 5 bases outside the gene matches. Germline V gene data show CDR1 as MNHEY and CDR2 as SVGAGI. The CDR3 is 13 amino acids. The CDR3: CASSRTGGSEAFF. CDR3 nucleotides: TGTGCCAGCAGTCGTACAGGGGGGTCTGAAGCTTTCTTT.

V gene TRBV18 combines with J gene TRBJ1-2; D is perhaps TRBD1 (5 bases). CDR1 is KGHSH and CDR2 is LQKENI in the germline V gene. The CDR3 is 15 residues long. Trimming left V 3 bases short and J 8 bases short, with 19 bases between. CDR3 nucleotide sequence: TGTGCCAGCTCACCTCTAGGGGCCGCCCTACAAGGCTACACCTTC. It yields the protein CASSPLGAALQGYTF.

The sample holds a few counts of this clone. The chain is built from TRBV6-1 and TRBJ1-5, with a weak D call TRBD1 (5 bases). This CDR3 is built from 15 residues. Germline V gene sequence: CDR1 MNHNS, CDR2 SASEGT. Trimming left V 5 bases short and J 0 bases short, with 11 bases between. CDR3 loop: CASSPQQDSNQPQHF. CDR3 nucleotide sequence: TGTGCCAGCAGTCCACAACAGGATAGCAATCAGCCCCAGCATTTT.

The sample holds a few counts of this clone. This chain uses TRBV28 with TRBJ2-7; 8 nucleotides align to TRBD1. The J segment lost 1 base and the V segment lost 6 bases, leaving 2 bases of the junction unmatched. CDR1 and CDR2 (germline): MDHEN, SYDVKM. This CDR3 has 13 residues. The CDR3 DNA reads as TGTGCCAGCAGAGACAGGGGTTCCTACGAGCAGTACTTC. This gives the protein CASRDRGSYEQYF.

The chain recombines TRBV28 with TRBJ2-1; 7 bases match TRBD2. Germline-derived CDR1 and CDR2 are MDHEN and SYDVKM. J lost 5 bases, V lost 3 bases, and 7 bases had no gene match. The CDR3 has 15 amino acids. CDR3 loop: CASSLWAGADNEQFF. The CDR3 region has the DNA TGTGCCAGCAGTTTGTGGGCGGGAGCGGACAATGAGCAGTTCTTC.

The rearrangement links TRBV28 to TRBJ2-7; the match to TRBD1 covers 7 bases. V lost 4 bases, J lost 3 bases, and 9 bases stayed unmatched. In germline, CDR1 is MDHEN, CDR2 SYDVKM. This CDR3 is built from 15 residues. The CDR3 sequence: CASSSSGTAFYEQYF. In DNA, the CDR3 is TGTGCCAGCAGTTCATCCGGGACAGCTTTCTACGAGCAGTACTTC.